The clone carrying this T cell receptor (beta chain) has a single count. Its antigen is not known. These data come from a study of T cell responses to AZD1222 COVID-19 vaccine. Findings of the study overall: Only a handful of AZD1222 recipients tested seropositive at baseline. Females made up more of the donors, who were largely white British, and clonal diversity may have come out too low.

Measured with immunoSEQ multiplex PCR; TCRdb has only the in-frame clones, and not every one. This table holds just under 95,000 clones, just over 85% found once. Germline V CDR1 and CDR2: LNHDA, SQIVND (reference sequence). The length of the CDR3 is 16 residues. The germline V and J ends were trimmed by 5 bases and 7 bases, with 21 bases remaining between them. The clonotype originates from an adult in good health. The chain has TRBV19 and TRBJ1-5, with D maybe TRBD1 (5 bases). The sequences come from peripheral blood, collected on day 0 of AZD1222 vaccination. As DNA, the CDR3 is TGTGCCAGTAGTCCCCAAGCCATAGGGGCCGGGCAGCCCCAGCATTTT. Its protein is CASSPQAIGAGQPQHF.